The 9 T cell receptor beta chains reported below all come from one sample, sequenced in a study of blood T cell repertoires in COVID-19. Clones were sequenced by immunoSEQ multiplex PCR, and TCRdb holds only the in-frame ones, with some missing. The sample includes 250,000 to 350,000 clones, 70% to 90% of them seen just once. The sequenced material came from peripheral blood. The receptors here all came from an older woman with COVID-19, enrolled during active disease.

J is TRBJ1-2 and V is TRBV28; maybe TRBD1 (5 bases). Germline V gene lookup returns CDR1 MDHEN and CDR2 SYDVKM. CDR3 length equals 14 residues. The V end lost 6 bases, the J end lost 4 bases, and 15 bases lay between the germline ends. The CDR3 bases are TGTGCCAGCAGCAACGACTCGGGGGGCTATGGCTACACCTTC. It yields the protein CASSNDSGGYGYTF.

The CDR3 DNA is TGTGCCACCAGCAGTACAGGGACAAGTGGCAATGAGCAGTTCTTC. Amino acid sequence: CATSSTGTSGNEQFF. The chain employs TRBV15 and TRBJ2-1; D perhaps matches TRBD1 (6 bases). Germline CDR1 is LNHNV and CDR2 is YYDKDF (reference sequence). The CDR3 totals 15 residues. Trimming took off 3 bases at V and 6 bases at J, with 15 bases between the two ends.

J is TRBJ1-1 and V is TRBV15, with D tentatively TRBD1 (6 bases). Trimming pared 0 bases from V and 1 base from J, leaving 9 bases between. The germline V gene encodes CDR1 LNHNV and CDR2 YYDKDF (reference sequence). The CDR3 runs 15 residues. The DNA for the CDR3 is TGTGCCACCAGCAGAGATGGGGGCCAGAACACTGAAGCTTTCTTT. Protein: CATSRDGGQNTEAFF. Looking up the rest from reference TRBV15 and TRBJ1-1 gives the full variable domain: DAMVIQNPRYQVTQFGKPVTLSCSQTLNHNVMYWYQQKSSQAPKLLFHYYDKDFNNEADTPDNFQSRRPNTSFCFLDIRSPGLGDTAMYLCATSRDGGQNTEAFFGQGTRLTVV.

Here the CDR3 DNA reads TGTGCCAGCAGCTGGGCCCGCACAGATACGCAGTATTTT. Protein product: CASSWARTDTQYF. J is TRBJ2-3 and V is TRBV7-8; no clear D gene. The CDR3 is 13 amino acids. The germline CDR1 and CDR2 sequences are SGHVS and FQNEAQ. The V end lost 4 bases, the J end lost 1 base, and 6 bases lay between the germline ends.

The gene calls are TRBV9 and TRBJ2-1; TRBD1 matches at 10 bases. The germline gives CDR1 SGDLS, CDR2 YYNGEE. This CDR3 has 14 amino acids. J lost 9 bases, V lost 3 bases, and 6 bases had no gene match. Here the CDR3 reads CASSARDRGSEQFF. The CDR3 DNA sequence: TGTGCCAGCAGCGCCCGGGACAGGGGAAGTGAGCAGTTCTTC. The variable domain in full, completed from reference TRBV9 and TRBJ2-1, reads DSGVTQTPKHLITATGQRVTLRCSPRSGDLSVYWYQQSLDQGLQFLIQYYNGEERAKGNILERFSAQQFPDLHSELNLSSLELGDSALYFCASSARDRGSEQFFGPGTRLTVL.

V usage is TRBV28 and J usage is TRBJ1-3; D gene uncertain. Trimming removed 3 bases at V and 0 bases at J, with 12 bases between. Germline values: CDR1 MDHEN, CDR2 SYDVKM. The CDR3 has 16 amino acids. The CDR3 coding sequence is TGTGCCAGCAGTTTGGGCAGGTTAAACTCTGGAAACACCATATATTTT. It yields the protein CASSLGRLNSGNTIYF. Full variable domain (rest looked up from reference TRBV28 and TRBJ1-3): DVKVTQSSRYLVKRTGEKVFLECVQDMDHENMFWYRQDPGLGLRLIYFSYDVKMKEKGDIPEGYSVSREKKERFSLILESASTNQTSMYLCASSLGRLNSGNTIYFGEGSWLTVV.

The chain combines TRBV29-1 with TRBJ1-1, with 8 bases lining up with TRBD1. The CDR3 length is 12 residues. J was trimmed by 4 bases and V by 6 bases; bases with no gene match: 4. The germline gives CDR1 SQVTM, CDR2 ANQGSEA. The CDR3 is CSVQQGGTEAFF. For the CDR3, the DNA is TGCAGCGTCCAACAGGGGGGCACTGAAGCTTTCTTT.

This clone has only a few counts. This chain uses TRBV24-1 with TRBJ1-2; D remains unclear. Germline loops: CDR1 KGHDR, CDR2 SFDVKD. The V end was cut by 5 bases, the J end by 1 base, with 10 bases between. The length of the CDR3 is 14 residues. The CDR3 DNA reads TGTGCCACCAGTGGGAACAGCTTTAACTATGGCTACACCTTC. It specifies CATSGNSFNYGYTF.

The rearrangement uses TRBV5-1 and TRBJ2-5; D remains unclear. Trimming took off 5 bases at V and 2 bases at J, with 7 bases between the two ends. The length of the CDR3 is 12 residues. The germline V gene has CDR1 SGHRS and CDR2 YFSETQ. The CDR3 DNA sequence: TGCGCCAGCAGGACTGATCAAGAGACCCAGTACTTC. Translation: CASRTDQETQYF.